This T cell receptor beta chain derives from a study of blood T cell repertoires in COVID-19. This clone was picked up one time. V trimming: 2 bases; J trimming: 4 bases; junction bases outside the gene matches: 4. Germline V lookup: CDR1 SGHAT, CDR2 FQNNGV. This CDR3 region has 14 residues. The assay was immunoSEQ multiplex PCR, and TCRdb's table has in-frame clones only and misses some. The sample lists approximately 80,000 clones, about 90% occurring once. Sequencing was performed on peripheral blood. The rearrangement joins TRBV11-2 to TRBJ1-2; 7 bases are a match to TRBD1. The sequence came from a woman between 45 and 65 years old in a cohort sampled during active COVID-19. This chain's CDR3 is CASSLYRGSYGYTF. In DNA, the CDR3 is TGTGCCAGCAGCTTATACAGGGGCTCCTATGGCTACACCTTC.